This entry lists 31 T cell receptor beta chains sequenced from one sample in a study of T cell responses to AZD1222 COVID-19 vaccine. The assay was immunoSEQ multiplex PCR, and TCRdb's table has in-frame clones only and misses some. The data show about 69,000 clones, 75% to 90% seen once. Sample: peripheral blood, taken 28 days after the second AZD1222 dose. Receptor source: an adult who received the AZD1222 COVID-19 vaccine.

The CDR3 reads CASSPGSGRYEKQYF. The CDR3 nucleotides read TGTGCCAGCTCGCCAGGGTCGGGACGGTACGAGAAGCAGTACTTC. The chain links TRBV18 to TRBJ2-7; D is possibly TRBD1 or TRBD2 (5 bases each). The germline gives CDR1 KGHSH, CDR2 LQKENI. The V end was cut by 6 bases, the J end by 8 bases, with 23 bases between. This CDR3 comprises 15 residues.

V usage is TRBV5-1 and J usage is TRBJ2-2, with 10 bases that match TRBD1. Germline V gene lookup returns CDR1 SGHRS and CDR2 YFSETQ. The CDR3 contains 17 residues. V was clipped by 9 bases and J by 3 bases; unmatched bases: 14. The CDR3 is CATPAAEGQGYTGELFF. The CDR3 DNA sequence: TGCGCCACTCCCGCTGCCGAGGGACAGGGGTACACCGGGGAGCTGTTTTTT.

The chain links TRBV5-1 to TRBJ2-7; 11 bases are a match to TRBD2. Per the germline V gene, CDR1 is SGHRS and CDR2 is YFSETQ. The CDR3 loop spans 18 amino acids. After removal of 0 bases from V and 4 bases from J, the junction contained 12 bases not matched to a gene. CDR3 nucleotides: TGCGCCAGCAGCTTGGAAGGTAGCGGGAGGGCGGGCCGTTACGAGCAGTACTTC. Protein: CASSLEGSGRAGRYEQYF.

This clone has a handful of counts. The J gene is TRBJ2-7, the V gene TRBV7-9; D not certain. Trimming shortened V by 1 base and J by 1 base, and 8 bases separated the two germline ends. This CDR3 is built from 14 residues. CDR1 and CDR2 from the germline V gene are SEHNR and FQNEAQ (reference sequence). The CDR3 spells CASSLDGLSYEQYF. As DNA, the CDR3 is TGTGCCAGCAGCTTAGACGGCTTGTCCTACGAGCAGTACTTC.

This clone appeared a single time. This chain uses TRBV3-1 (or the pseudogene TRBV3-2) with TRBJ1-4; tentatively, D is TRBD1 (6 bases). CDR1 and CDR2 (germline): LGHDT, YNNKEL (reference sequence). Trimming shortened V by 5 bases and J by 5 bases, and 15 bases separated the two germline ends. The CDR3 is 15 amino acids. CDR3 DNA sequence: TGTGCCAGCAGCACGAGGGTAGGGGGGAATGAAAAACTGTTTTTT. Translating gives CASSTRVGGNEKLFF.

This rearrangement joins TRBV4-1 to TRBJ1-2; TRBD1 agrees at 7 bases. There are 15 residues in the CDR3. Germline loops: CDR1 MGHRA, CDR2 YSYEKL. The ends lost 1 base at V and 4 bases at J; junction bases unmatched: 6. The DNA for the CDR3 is TGCGCCAGCAGCCAAGTGTGGGGACAGCTCTATGGCTACACCTTC. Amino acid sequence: CASSQVWGQLYGYTF.

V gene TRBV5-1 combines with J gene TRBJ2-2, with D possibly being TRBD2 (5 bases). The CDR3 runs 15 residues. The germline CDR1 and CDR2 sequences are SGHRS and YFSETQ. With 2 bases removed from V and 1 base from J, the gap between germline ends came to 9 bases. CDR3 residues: CASSFVGLNTGELFF. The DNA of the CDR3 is TGCGCCAGCAGCTTCGTCGGACTGAACACCGGGGAGCTGTTTTTT.

The CDR3: CASSYTGTGWYF. The DNA of the CDR3 is TGTGCCAGCAGTTACACCGGGACAGGGTGGTATTTT. J is TRBJ1-3 and V is TRBV12-3 or TRBV12-4; TRBD1 matches 9 bases. V shed 4 bases and J 16 bases; nucleotides not matched to a gene: 8. The CDR3 has 12 amino acids.

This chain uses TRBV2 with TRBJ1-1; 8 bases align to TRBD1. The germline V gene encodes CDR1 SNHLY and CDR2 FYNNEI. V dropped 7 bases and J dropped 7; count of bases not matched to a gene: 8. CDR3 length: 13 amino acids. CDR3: CASKGPGQGEAFF. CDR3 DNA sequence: TGTGCCAGCAAGGGACCCGGACAGGGTGAAGCTTTCTTT.

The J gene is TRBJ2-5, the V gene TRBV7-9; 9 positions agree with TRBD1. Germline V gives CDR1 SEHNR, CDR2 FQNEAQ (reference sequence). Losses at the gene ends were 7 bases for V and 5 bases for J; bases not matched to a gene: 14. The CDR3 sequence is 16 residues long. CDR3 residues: CASTYRMTGGGETQYF. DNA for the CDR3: TGTGCCAGCACCTACAGGATGACAGGGGGTGGGGAGACCCAGTACTTC. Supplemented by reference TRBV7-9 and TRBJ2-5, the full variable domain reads DTGVSQNPRHKITKRGQNVTFRCDPISEHNRLYWYRQTLGQGPEFLTYFQNEAQLEKSRLLSDRFSAERPKGSFSTLEIQRTEQGDSAMYLCASTYRMTGGGETQYFGPGTRLLVL.

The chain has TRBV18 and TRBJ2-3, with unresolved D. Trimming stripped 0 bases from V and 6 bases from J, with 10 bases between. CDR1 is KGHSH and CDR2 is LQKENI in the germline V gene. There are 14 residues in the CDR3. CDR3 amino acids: CASSPPQATDTQYF. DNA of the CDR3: TGTGCCAGCTCACCACCGCAGGCGACGGATACGCAGTATTTT.

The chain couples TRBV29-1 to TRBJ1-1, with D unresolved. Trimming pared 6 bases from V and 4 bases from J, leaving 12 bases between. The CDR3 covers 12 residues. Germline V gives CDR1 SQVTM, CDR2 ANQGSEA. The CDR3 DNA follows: TGCAGCGTCAAGACCCTAGGCACTGAAGCTTTCTTT. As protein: CSVKTLGTEAFF.

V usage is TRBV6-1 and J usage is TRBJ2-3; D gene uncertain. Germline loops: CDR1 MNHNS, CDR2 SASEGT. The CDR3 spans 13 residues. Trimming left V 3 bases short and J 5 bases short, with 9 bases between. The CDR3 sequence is CASSDLVVDTQYF. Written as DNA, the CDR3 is TGTGCCAGCAGTGATTTAGTTGTAGATACGCAGTATTTT.

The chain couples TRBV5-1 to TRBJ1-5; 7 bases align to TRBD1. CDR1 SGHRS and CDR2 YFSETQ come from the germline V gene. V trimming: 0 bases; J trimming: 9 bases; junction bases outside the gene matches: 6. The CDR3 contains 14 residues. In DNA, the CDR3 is TGCGCCAGCAGCTTGGGGGACAGCGAAGGGCCCCAGCATTTT. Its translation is CASSLGDSEGPQHF.

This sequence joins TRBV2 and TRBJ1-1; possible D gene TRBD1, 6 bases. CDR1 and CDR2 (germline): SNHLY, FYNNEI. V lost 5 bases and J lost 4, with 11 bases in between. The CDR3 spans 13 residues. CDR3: CASSSMTGTEAFF. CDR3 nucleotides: TGTGCCAGCAGTTCCATGACAGGCACTGAAGCTTTCTTT.

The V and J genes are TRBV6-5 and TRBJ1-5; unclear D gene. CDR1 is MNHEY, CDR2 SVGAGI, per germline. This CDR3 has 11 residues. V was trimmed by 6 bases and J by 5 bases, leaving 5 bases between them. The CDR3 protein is CASRTDQPQHF. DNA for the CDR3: TGTGCCAGCAGAACGGATCAGCCCCAGCATTTT.

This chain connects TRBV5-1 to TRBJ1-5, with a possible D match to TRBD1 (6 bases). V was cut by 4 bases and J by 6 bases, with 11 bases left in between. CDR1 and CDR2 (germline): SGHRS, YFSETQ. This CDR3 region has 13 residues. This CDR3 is CASSEQGLQPQHF. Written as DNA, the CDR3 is TGCGCCAGCAGCGAACAGGGACTTCAGCCCCAGCATTTT.

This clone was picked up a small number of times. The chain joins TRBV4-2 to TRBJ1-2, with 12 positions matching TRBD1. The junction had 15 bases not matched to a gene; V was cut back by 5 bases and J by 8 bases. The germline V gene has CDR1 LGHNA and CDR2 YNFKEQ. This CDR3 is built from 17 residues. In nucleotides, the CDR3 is TGTGCCAGCAGCTTGCGGGACAGGGGGCGAGAGTTAGAAGGCTACACCTTC. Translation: CASSLRDRGRELEGYTF.

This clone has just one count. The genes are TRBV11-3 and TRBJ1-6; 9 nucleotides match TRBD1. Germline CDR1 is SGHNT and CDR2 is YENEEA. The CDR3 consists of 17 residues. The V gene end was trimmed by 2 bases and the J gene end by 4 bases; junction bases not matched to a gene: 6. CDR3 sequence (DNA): TGTGCCAGCAGCTTACGACAGGGGGGCTTTTATAATTCACCCCTCCACTTT. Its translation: CASSLRQGGFYNSPLHF.

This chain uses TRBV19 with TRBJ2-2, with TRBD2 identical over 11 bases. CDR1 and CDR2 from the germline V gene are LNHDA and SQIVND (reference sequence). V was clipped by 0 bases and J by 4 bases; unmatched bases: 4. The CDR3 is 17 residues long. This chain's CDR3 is CASSIDPSGRTTGELFF. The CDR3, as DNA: TGTGCCAGTAGTATAGATCCTAGCGGGAGGACCACCGGGGAGCTGTTTTTT.

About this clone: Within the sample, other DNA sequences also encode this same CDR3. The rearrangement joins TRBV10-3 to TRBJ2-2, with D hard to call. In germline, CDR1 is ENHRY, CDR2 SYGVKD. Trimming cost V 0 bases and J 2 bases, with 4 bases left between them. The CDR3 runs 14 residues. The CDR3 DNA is TGTGCCATCAGTGAGTCTAGTAACACCGGGGAGCTGTTTTTT. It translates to CAISESSNTGELFF.

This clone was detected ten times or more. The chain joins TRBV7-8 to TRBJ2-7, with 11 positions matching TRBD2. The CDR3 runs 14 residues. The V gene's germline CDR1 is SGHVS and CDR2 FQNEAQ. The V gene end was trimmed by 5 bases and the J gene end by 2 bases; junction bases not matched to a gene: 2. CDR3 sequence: CASSTSGGAYEQYF. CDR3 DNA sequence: TGTGCCAGCAGCACTAGCGGGGGAGCCTACGAGCAGTACTTC.

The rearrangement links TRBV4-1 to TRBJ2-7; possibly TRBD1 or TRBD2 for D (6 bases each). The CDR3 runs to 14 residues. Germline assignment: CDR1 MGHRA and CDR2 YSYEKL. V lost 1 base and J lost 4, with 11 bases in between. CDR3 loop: CASSQGRGVYEQYF. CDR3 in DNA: TGCGCCAGCAGCCAAGGAAGGGGGGTTTACGAGCAGTACTTC.

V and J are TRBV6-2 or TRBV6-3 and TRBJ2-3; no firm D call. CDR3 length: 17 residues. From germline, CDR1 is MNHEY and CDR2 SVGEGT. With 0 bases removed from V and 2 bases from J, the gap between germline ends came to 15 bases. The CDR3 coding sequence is TGTGCCAGCAGTTACTCGATGATTTCACTTAACACAGATACGCAGTATTTT. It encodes CASSYSMISLNTDTQYF.

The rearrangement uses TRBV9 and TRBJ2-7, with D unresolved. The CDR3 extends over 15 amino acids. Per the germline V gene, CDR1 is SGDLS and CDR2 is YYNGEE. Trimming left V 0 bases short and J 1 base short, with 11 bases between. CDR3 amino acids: CASSVAAQESYEQYF. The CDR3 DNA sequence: TGTGCCAGCAGCGTAGCTGCTCAGGAGTCCTACGAGCAGTACTTC. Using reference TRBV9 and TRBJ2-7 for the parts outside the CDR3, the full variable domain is DSGVTQTPKHLITATGQRVTLRCSPRSGDLSVYWYQQSLDQGLQFLIQYYNGEERAKGNILERFSAQQFPDLHSELNLSSLELGDSALYFCASSVAAQESYEQYFGPGTRLTVT.

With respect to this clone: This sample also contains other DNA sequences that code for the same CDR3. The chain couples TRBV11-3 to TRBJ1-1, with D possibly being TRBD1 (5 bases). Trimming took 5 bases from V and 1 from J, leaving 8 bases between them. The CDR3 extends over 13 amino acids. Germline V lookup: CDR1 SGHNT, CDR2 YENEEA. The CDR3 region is CASSLGGNTEAFF. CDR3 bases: TGTGCCAGCAGCCTCGGGGGGAACACTGAAGCTTTCTTT. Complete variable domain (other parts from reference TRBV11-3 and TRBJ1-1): EAGVVQSPRYKIIEKKQPVAFWCNPISGHNTLYWYLQNLGQGPELLIRYENEEAVDDSQLPKDRFSAERLKGVDSTLKIQPAELGDSAVYLCASSLGGNTEAFFGQGTRLTVV.

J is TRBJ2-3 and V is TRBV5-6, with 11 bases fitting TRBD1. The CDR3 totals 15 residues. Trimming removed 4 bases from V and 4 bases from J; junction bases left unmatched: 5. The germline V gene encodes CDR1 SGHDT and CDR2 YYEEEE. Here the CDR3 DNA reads TGTGCCAGCAGCACCTTGGGACAGGGGGCAGATACGCAGTATTTT. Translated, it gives CASSTLGQGADTQYF.

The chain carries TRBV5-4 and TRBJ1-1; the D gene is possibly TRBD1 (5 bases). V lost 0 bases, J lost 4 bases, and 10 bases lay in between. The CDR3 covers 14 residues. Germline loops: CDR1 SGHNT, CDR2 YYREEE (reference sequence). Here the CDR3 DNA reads TGTGCCAGCAGCTTGGAGGGGAGACGCACTGAAGCTTTCTTT. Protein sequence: CASSLEGRRTEAFF.

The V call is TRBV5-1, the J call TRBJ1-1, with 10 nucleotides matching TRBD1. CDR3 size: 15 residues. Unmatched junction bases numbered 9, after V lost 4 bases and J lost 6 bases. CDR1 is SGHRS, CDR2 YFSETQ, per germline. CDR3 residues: CASSRDRGRGAEAFF. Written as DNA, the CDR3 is TGCGCCAGCAGCCGCGACAGGGGGCGCGGAGCTGAAGCTTTCTTT.

DNA for the CDR3: TGTGCCAGCAAACCGGGGTCCTACTACAAGATGGGGAACACTGAAGCTTTCTTT. It yields the protein CASKPGSYYKMGNTEAFF. The V and J genes are TRBV21-1 and TRBJ1-1. TRBV21-1 is given as a pseudogene. The CDR3 loop spans 18 amino acids.

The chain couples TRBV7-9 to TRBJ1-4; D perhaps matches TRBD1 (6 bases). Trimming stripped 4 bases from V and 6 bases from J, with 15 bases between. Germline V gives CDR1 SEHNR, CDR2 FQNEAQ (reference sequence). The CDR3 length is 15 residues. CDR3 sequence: CASSSPWDIDEKLFF. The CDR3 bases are TGTGCCAGCAGCTCCCCGTGGGACATTGATGAAAAACTGTTTTTT.